This T cell receptor (beta chain) was identified during a study of CD8 T cells in ankylosing spondylitis. Quantitative molecular-barcoded 5'-RACE generated the TCR beta libraries. TCRdb itself ran the 5' RACE reads through MiXCR, one entry per CDR3 protein. The sample carries about 350,000 distinct CDR3 sequences, roughly 22% recorded once. In the case of this clonotype: Its specificity is unknown.

V dropped 4 bases and J dropped 2 bases, with 13 bases sitting between them. This CDR3 is built from 15 residues. Germline V gene sequence: CDR1 MGHRA, CDR2 YSYEKL. Study outcomes and limitations: Seemingly distinctive of ankylosing spondylitis blood was a TCR beta motif formed by eight highly homologous variants.

The chain recombines TRBV4-1 with TRBJ2-3; the D gene is possibly TRBD2 (5 bases). This TCR derives from a male donor with ankylosing spondylitis or in good health (not recorded which). The sequenced sample was blood, either unsorted or a sorted T cell fraction (not recorded which). CDR3 sequence reads: CASSPWTGPTDTQYF. The CDR3 coding sequence is TGCGCCAGCAGCCCCTGGACTGGGCCCACAGATACGCAGTATTTT.